The 18 T cell receptor beta chains listed next were all sequenced from one sample in a study of T cell responses to AZD1222 COVID-19 vaccine. TCRdb's copy holds only in-frame clones and misses some; the assay was immunoSEQ multiplex PCR. The data hold around 120,000 clones, with about 90% observed a single time. The sequences come from peripheral blood, collected on day 0 of AZD1222 vaccination. Receptors originate from an adult in good health.

The DNA of the CDR3 is TGTGCCAGCAGCTTAGTTGGGACAGCGAACACCGGGGAGCTGTTTTTT. It translates to CASSLVGTANTGELFF. The chain couples TRBV7-2 to TRBJ2-2; 7 bases are shared with TRBD1. Germline V gene lookup returns CDR1 SGHTA and CDR2 FQGNSA. CDR3 length: 16 residues. The V and J ends lost 1 base and 0 bases, in that order; junction bases with no gene match: 2.

This chain links TRBV5-1 with TRBJ1-6, with a possible D match to TRBD1 (6 bases). The CDR3 has 16 amino acids. Germline loops: CDR1 SGHRS, CDR2 YFSETQ. The V and J ends lost 0 bases and 7 bases respectively, with 14 bases between them. CDR3 amino acids: CASSLARSGVNSPLHF. CDR3 nucleotide sequence: TGCGCCAGCAGCTTGGCCAGGTCAGGGGTAAATTCACCCCTCCACTTT. Using reference TRBV5-1 and TRBJ1-6 for the parts outside the CDR3, the full variable domain is KAGVTQTPRYLIKTRGQQVTLSCSPISGHRSVSWYQQTPGQGLQFLFEYFSETQRNKGNFPGRFSGRQFSNSRSEMNVSTLELGDSALYLCASSLARSGVNSPLHFGNGTRLTVT.

CDR3 in DNA: TGTGCCAGCACCCCTCCAGGGGGCGTCATATCTGGGGCCAACGTCCTGACTTTC. It specifies CASTPPGGVISGANVLTF. The rearrangement links TRBV7-9 to TRBJ2-6; 8 nucleotides line up with TRBD1. The length of the CDR3 is 18 residues. V gave up 7 bases and J gave up 1 base; unmatched junction bases: 12. Looked up from germline, CDR1 is SEHNR and CDR2 is FQNEAQ (reference sequence).

The gene calls are TRBV7-9 and TRBJ1-4; no clear D gene. This CDR3 has 15 amino acids. V was shortened by 3 bases and J by 5 bases, with 13 bases between the two germline ends. From germline, CDR1 is SEHNR and CDR2 FQNEAQ (reference sequence). In nucleotides, the CDR3 is TGTGCCAGCAGCTTCCCCCGGACGGAGAATGAAAAACTGTTTTTT. As protein: CASSFPRTENEKLFF.

The CDR3 spells CASSSGGEYTIYF. The CDR3 DNA reads TGTGCCAGCAGTTCCGGGGGCGAATACACCATATATTTT. The chain has TRBV28 and TRBJ1-3; a possible D gene is TRBD1 (6 bases). The CDR3 length is 13 residues. CDR1 is MDHEN, CDR2 SYDVKM, per germline. V was trimmed by 4 bases and J by 8 bases, leaving 12 bases between them.

This clone was seen a single time. V is TRBV3-1 (or the pseudogene TRBV3-2) and J is TRBJ2-7; D is unclear. The germline V and J ends were trimmed by 4 bases and 4 bases, with 14 bases remaining between them. Germline-derived CDR1 and CDR2 are LGHDT and YNNKEL (reference sequence). This CDR3 contains 14 residues. CDR3 nucleotide sequence: TGTGCCAGCAGCCTCCGCTTACTCACTTACGAGCAGTACTTC. Translating gives CASSLRLLTYEQYF.

In its sample, this clone was seen once. The chain combines TRBV27 with TRBJ2-2; D call uncertain. Germline CDR1 MNHEY, CDR2 SMNVEV (reference sequence). CDR3 size: 13 residues. Trimming left V 3 bases short and J 1 base short, with 3 bases between. CDR3 nucleotides: TGTGCCAGCAGTTTTGGGAACACCGGGGAGCTGTTTTTT. Its translation is CASSFGNTGELFF.

This clone was detected only once. The V call is TRBV28, the J call TRBJ2-1; TRBD2 matches 13 bases. This CDR3 contains 15 residues. Germline lookup yields CDR1 MDHEN and CDR2 SYDVKM. After removal of 8 bases from V and 4 bases from J, the junction contained 5 bases not matched to a gene. The CDR3 DNA reads as TGTGCCAGCGGGACTAGCGGGGTCCGATACAATGAGCAGTTCTTC. Encoded protein: CASGTSGVRYNEQFF.

The chain combines TRBV14 with TRBJ2-7; TRBD2 is a possible D gene (6 bases). The CDR3 has 17 amino acids. Trimming left V 4 bases short and J 3 bases short, with 22 bases between. CDR1 and CDR2 from the germline V gene are SGHDN and FVKESK. In DNA, the CDR3 is TGTGCCAGCAGCCTGAGTCAGGGACTGGTGGGAGACTACGAGCAGTACTTC. Translating gives CASSLSQGLVGDYEQYF.

The rearrangement uses TRBV7-9 and TRBJ2-5, with D uncertain. The CDR3 loop spans 11 amino acids. CDR1 is SEHNR, CDR2 FQNEAQ, per germline (reference sequence). Trimming removed 5 bases from V and 6 bases from J, with 7 bases in between. CDR3 sequence (DNA): TGTGCCAGCAGCCTAGGGAAGACCCAGTACTTC. This translates into CASSLGKTQYF.

Written as DNA, the CDR3 is TGTGCCAGCAGTCCTCAAGACGGGACAGGGAGAGGTCAGCCCCAGCATTTT. This codes for CASSPQDGTGRGQPQHF. The chain combines TRBV6-6 with TRBJ1-5; TRBD1 matches 9 bases. After removal of 5 bases from V and 6 bases from J, the junction contained 14 bases not matched to a gene. The CDR3 has 17 amino acids. Germline V lookup: CDR1 MNHNY, CDR2 SVGAGI (reference sequence).

The J gene is TRBJ2-1, the V gene TRBV5-6; no reliable D call. Trimming took off 0 bases at V and 2 bases at J, with 6 bases between the two ends. The CDR3 is made up of 14 amino acids. CDR1 SGHDT and CDR2 YYEEEE come from the germline V gene. CDR3 amino acids: CASSLGPAYNEQFF. CDR3 sequence (DNA): TGTGCCAGCAGCTTGGGTCCCGCCTACAATGAGCAGTTCTTC. Full variable domain (remainder filled in from reference TRBV5-6 and TRBJ2-1): DAGVTQSPTHLIKTRGQQVTLRCSPKSGHDTVSWYQQALGQGPQFIFQYYEEEERQRGNFPDRFSGHQFPNYSSELNVNALLLGDSALYLCASSLGPAYNEQFFGPGTRLTVL.

This chain uses TRBV18 with TRBJ1-6, with D uncertain. CDR1 and CDR2 from the germline V gene are KGHSH and LQKENI. This CDR3 contains 14 residues. Trimming removed 3 bases from V and 5 bases from J, with 8 bases in between. Written as DNA, the CDR3 is TGTGCCAGCTCACCGGCACAGAATAATTCACCCCTCCACTTT. Its protein product is CASSPAQNNSPLHF.

This CDR3 reads CASSILAGGYEQYF. CDR3 DNA sequence: TGTGCCAGTAGTATACTAGCGGGGGGCTACGAGCAGTACTTC. This chain connects TRBV19 to TRBJ2-7; TRBD2 matches 11 bases. The length of the CDR3 is 14 residues. CDR1 LNHDA and CDR2 SQIVND come from the germline V gene (reference sequence). The V gene end was trimmed by 2 bases and the J gene end by 3 bases; junction bases not matched to a gene: 0.

The chain joins TRBV27 to TRBJ1-4; TRBD1 is a possible D gene (6 bases). The V gene lost 8 bases and the J gene lost 4 bases, with 14 bases spanning the gap. CDR3 length: 14 residues. The germline CDR1 and CDR2 sequences are MNHEY and SMNVEV (reference sequence). CDR3 sequence reads: CASLIRGYNEKLFF. The CDR3 bases are TGTGCCAGCTTAATCAGGGGTTATAATGAAAAACTGTTTTTT.

The DNA for the CDR3 is TGTGCCAGCAGCCAAGATGTGCAGGGAGGGACTAATGAAAAACTGTTTTTT. It is translated as CASSQDVQGGTNEKLFF. V and J are TRBV4-2 and TRBJ1-4, with a weak D call TRBD1 (5 bases). The CDR3 totals 17 residues. The germline CDR1 and CDR2 sequences are LGHNA and YNFKEQ. V lost 0 bases, J lost 2 bases, and 13 bases lay in between.

V is TRBV11-2 and J is TRBJ2-2, with a tentative D call TRBD2 (6 bases). The germline V gene has CDR1 SGHAT and CDR2 FQNNGV. The CDR3 sequence is 16 residues long. V was trimmed by 2 bases and J by 5 bases, leaving 15 bases between them. CDR3 in amino acids: CASSLSGSGLTGELFF. For the CDR3, the DNA is TGTGCCAGCAGCTTATCCGGGAGTGGCTTAACCGGGGAGCTGTTTTTT. The full variable domain, its missing parts supplied by reference TRBV11-2 and TRBJ2-2, is EAGVAQSPRYKIIEKRQSVAFWCNPISGHATLYWYQQILGQGPKLLIQFQNNGVVDDSQLPKDRFSAERLKGVDSTLKIQPAKLEDSAVYLCASSLSGSGLTGELFFGEGSRLTVL.

The chain is built from TRBV6-5 and TRBJ2-2; no clear D gene. CDR1 and CDR2 from the germline V gene are MNHEY and SVGAGI. The CDR3 consists of 11 residues. The V and J ends lost 6 bases and 6 bases respectively, with 5 bases between them. The CDR3 sequence is CASRVSGELFF. The CDR3 DNA follows: TGTGCCAGCAGGGTCTCCGGGGAGCTGTTTTTT.